The sequence of this T cell receptor (beta chain) was determined in a study of shared clonotypes between healthy human individuals. As for the study in general: Per donor, three plates held CD4 naive cells, three held CD4 memory, two held CD8 naive and one held CD8 memory.

Worth noting for this clone: What it recognizes is unknown.

Assay: immunoSEQ multiplex PCR; the TCRdb copy retains only in-frame clones and omits some. This sample carries millions of clones, about 92% of them seen once, and the ten largest clones take roughly 0.13%. Whole-study findings and limits: Generation of non-shared clonotypes was less probable than generation of clonotypes shared by all four donors.

Sample: naive CD4+ T cells sorted from blood. Specified subset: CD45RA+ positively selected. The receptor was derived from a man between 18 and 29 years old in good health.

CDR3 DNA sequence: TGTGCCAGCAGTGAAGGAAGTTGGCTAGCGGGAAACATGGCAGATACGCAGTATTTT. Its translation: CASSEGSWLAGNMADTQYF. J is TRBJ2-3 and V is TRBV6-1; 9 bases fit TRBD2. The CDR3 runs 19 residues. After removal of 1 base from V and 4 bases from J, the junction contained 15 bases not matched to a gene. CDR1 and CDR2 from the germline V gene are MNHNS and SASEGT.